This note documents a single TCR beta chain sequence. Its antigen is not known. CDR1 and CDR2 (germline): SGHDT, YYEEEE. The CDR3 spans 15 residues. Germline trimming cut 1 base from V and 11 bases from J; bases unmatched to any gene: 10. The study reverse transcribed the entire isolated RNA, so it sequenced expressed TCRB transcripts. TCRdb's table, derived via immunoSEQ multiplex PCR, lists solely in-frame clones and lacks some. The top ten hold approximately 0.022% of the sample, which has hundreds of thousands of clones, about an eighth seen once. The data were taken from a study of beta chain features in type 1 diabetes. Across the whole study: Summed over all samples, the examined sorted cells came to roughly 110,000,000. Study-wide results and caveats: Researchers cautioned that cDNA sequencing could over-represent cells with high TCR expression. TCRB CDR3s were moderately but significantly shorter in Type 1 diabetes patients in all four CD4+ subsets.

Per donor, one heparinised blood draw averaged roughly 120 mL. Sorted CD4+ subsets: naive, central memory, regulatory, stem cell-like memory (CD45RO/CCR7/CD25/CD127/CD95/CD27 panel). Sample: naive CD4+ T cells from blood. V is TRBV5-6 and J is TRBJ1-2; 11 nucleotides line up with TRBD1. The clonotype was recovered from a man between 18 and 35 years old with type 1 diabetes. The CDR3 DNA is TGTGCCAGCAGCTTGCGGACAGGGGGCGCTGGGCGGTACACCTTC. Translated, it gives CASSLRTGGAGRYTF.